Sequencing of this TCR beta chain was carried out in a study of blood T cell repertoires in COVID-19. Study context: The analysed material was cDNA or gDNA that came from T cells, B-cell-depleted T cells, or PBMCs.

Only in-frame clones appear in the TCRdb table, and some are missing; sequencing was by immunoSEQ multiplex PCR. The profile shows 200,000 to 250,000 clones, approximately 84% of them singletons. Germline lookup yields CDR1 SGDLS and CDR2 YYNGEE. V was clipped by 4 bases and J by 4 bases; unmatched bases: 7. The CDR3 totals 14 residues. This chain joins TRBV9 and TRBJ1-1; 7 bases match TRBD1. The sequenced sample consisted of PBMCs or T cells enriched from blood (not recorded which). The receptor's source is a middle-aged man who had recovered from COVID-19. CDR3 sequence reads: CASSPTGASTEAFF. CDR3 bases: TGTGCCAGCAGCCCAACAGGGGCTAGCACTGAAGCTTTCTTT. Based on the CDR3 plus reference TRBV9 and TRBJ1-1, the full variable domain is DSGVTQTPKHLITATGQRVTLRCSPRSGDLSVYWYQQSLDQGLQFLIQYYNGEERAKGNILERFSAQQFPDLHSELNLSSLELGDSALYFCASSPTGASTEAFFGQGTRLTVV.